The entry below describes one T cell receptor (beta chain). The CDR3 is made up of 16 amino acids. Between the trimmed V and J ends, which lost 7 bases and 4 bases, there was a span of 20 bases. Germline V CDR1 and CDR2: SGHAT, FQNNGV. These data come from a study of blood T cell repertoires in COVID-19. Assay used: immunoSEQ multiplex PCR; TCRdb lists only in-frame clones, some missing. The data hold hundreds of thousands of clones, with around four fifths observed a single time. This chain connects TRBV11-2 to TRBJ1-3; D might be TRBD1 (6 bases). The sample comprised peripheral blood. The sequence derives from a woman in her forties or fifties with active or convalescent COVID-19. CDR3 loop: CASNSGRGAKGNTIYF. The CDR3 coding sequence is TGTGCCAGCAACTCCGGGCGGGGGGCGAAAGGAAACACCATATATTTT.